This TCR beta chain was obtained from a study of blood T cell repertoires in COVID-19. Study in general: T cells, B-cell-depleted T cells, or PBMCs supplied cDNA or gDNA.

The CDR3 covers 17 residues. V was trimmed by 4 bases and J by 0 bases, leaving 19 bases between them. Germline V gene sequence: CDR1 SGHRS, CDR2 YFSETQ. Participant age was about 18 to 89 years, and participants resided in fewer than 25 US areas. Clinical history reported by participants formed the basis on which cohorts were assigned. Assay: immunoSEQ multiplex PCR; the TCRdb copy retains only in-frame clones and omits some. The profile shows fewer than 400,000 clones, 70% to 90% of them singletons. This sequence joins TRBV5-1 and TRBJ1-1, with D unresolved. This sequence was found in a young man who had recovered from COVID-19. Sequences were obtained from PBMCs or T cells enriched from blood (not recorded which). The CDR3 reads CASSPRIAGAMNTEAFF. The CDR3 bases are TGCGCCAGCAGCCCGCGAATAGCGGGAGCCATGAACACTGAAGCTTTCTTT.